This TCR beta chain was profiled in a study of regulatory T cells in long-lasting Graves disease. Across the whole study: Newly diagnosed Graves' patients took antithyroid drugs under 3 months.

V was shortened by 1 base and J by 6 bases, with 10 bases between the two germline ends. Germline V gene lookup returns CDR1 SGHAT and CDR2 FQNNGV. CDR3 length equals 13 residues. Relying on iRepertoire HTBI primers and Arm-PCR of CDR3 regions, the team built TCR beta libraries. One entry per CDR3 protein results from TCRdb running MiXCR on the multiplex PCR reads. The sample lists about 400,000 distinct CDR3 sequences, 15% occurring once. This clonotype was counted ten times or more. Time point meaning: newly diagnosed GD, antithyroid drugs for less than 3 months. Researchers made the TCR library from RNA that was extracted from PBMCs. Patients met American Thyroid Association criteria for Graves' disease. The same data also contributed to another study, on T cells in Graves' hyperthyroidism and ophthalmopathy. That work adds: Blood also contained most expanded thyroid clonotypes above 0.001. Ophthalmopathy was told apart from stable hyperthyroidism by a 13 V-J model.

This receptor was taken from a woman aged 40-49 years with Graves disease. The source was peripheral blood mononuclear cells (PBMCs), collected at new diagnosis, from a patient treated with antithyroid drugs. The chain uses TRBV11-2 and TRBJ2-7; D is undetermined. CDR3 region: CASSLASSTEQYF. The DNA for the CDR3 is TGTGCCAGCAGCTTAGCTTCCAGCACCGAGCAGTACTTC.